This T cell receptor (beta chain) was captured by sequencing in a study of Graves' ophthalmopathy and Graves' hyperthyroidism. Study as a whole: The blood sample was drawn at first diagnosis and before any treatment.

Overall study results and limits: Prediction of ophthalmopathy progression reached 70.59% sensitivity and 72% to 80% specificity. A classifier, a 13-signature model, separated ophthalmopathy from stable hyperthyroidism with more than 85% sensitivity and over 70% specificity. Blood also harbored most expanded thyroid clonotypes above 0.001 frequency.

Amplified TCR beta CDR3 regions were obtained using RNA transcripts as template. Scientists carried out first-round RT-PCR using HTBI primers and then a second-round multiplex PCR. TCRdb reanalysed the multiplex PCR reads using MiXCR and keeps one entry per CDR3 protein. The sample has about 400,000 distinct CDR3 sequences, roughly 20% seen once. Note on this clonotype: Its target is not known.

The trim removed 4 bases at V and 7 bases at J, leaving 9 bases unmatched. Germline V gene sequence: CDR1 MNHEY, CDR2 SMNVEV (reference sequence). CDR3 length: 15 amino acids. The chain combines TRBV27 with TRBJ2-2; 7 positions agree with TRBD1. This clonotype was sampled from a woman aged 18 to 35 with stable Graves' hyperthyroidism. The specimen sequenced was peripheral blood. CDR3 nucleotides: TGTGCCAGCAGTTCGACGACAGGGACCAACGGGGAGCTGTTTTTT. It encodes CASSSTTGTNGELFF.